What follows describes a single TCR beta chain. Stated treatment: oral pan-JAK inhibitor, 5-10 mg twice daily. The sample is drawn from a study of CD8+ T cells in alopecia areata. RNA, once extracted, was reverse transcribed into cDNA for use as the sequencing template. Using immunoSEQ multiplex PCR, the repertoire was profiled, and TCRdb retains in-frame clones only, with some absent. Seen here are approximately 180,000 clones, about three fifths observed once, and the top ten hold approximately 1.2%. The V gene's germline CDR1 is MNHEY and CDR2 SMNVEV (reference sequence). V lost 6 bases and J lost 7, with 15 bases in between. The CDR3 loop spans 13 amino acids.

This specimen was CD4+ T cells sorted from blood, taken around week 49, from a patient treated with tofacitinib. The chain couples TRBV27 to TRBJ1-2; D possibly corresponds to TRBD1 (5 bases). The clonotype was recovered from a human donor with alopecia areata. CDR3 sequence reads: CASSHGALSGYTF. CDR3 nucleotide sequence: TGTGCCAGCAGCCATGGGGCCCTAAGTGGCTACACCTTC.